This T cell receptor (beta chain) was captured in a study of T cell responses to AZD1222 COVID-19 vaccine. As for the study in general: Second doses were pooled across both intervals (about 4 or about 12 weeks). Study-level results: Researchers took repertoire samples only after the peak T cell response had come. Most donors were white British, females outnumbered males, and clonal diversity was possibly underestimated.

There are 13 residues in the CDR3. Germline CDR1 reads KGHDR; CDR2 reads SFDVKD. Trimming took off 10 bases at V and 5 bases at J, with 16 bases between the two ends. As to this clone: The target antigen is unknown.

The table came from immunoSEQ multiplex PCR; TCRdb's copy has only in-frame clones and leaves some out. The data contain 150,000 to 200,000 clones, 85% to 95% of them singletons. The sequence was obtained from an adult in good health. The sample in question was peripheral blood, obtained on day 0 of AZD1222 vaccination. This chain joins TRBV24-1 and TRBJ2-5; D might be TRBD2 (6 bases). CDR3 sequence: CATSRAGRETQYF. The CDR3 nucleotides are TGTGCCACTTCGAGGGCTGGGAGGGAGACCCAGTACTTC.